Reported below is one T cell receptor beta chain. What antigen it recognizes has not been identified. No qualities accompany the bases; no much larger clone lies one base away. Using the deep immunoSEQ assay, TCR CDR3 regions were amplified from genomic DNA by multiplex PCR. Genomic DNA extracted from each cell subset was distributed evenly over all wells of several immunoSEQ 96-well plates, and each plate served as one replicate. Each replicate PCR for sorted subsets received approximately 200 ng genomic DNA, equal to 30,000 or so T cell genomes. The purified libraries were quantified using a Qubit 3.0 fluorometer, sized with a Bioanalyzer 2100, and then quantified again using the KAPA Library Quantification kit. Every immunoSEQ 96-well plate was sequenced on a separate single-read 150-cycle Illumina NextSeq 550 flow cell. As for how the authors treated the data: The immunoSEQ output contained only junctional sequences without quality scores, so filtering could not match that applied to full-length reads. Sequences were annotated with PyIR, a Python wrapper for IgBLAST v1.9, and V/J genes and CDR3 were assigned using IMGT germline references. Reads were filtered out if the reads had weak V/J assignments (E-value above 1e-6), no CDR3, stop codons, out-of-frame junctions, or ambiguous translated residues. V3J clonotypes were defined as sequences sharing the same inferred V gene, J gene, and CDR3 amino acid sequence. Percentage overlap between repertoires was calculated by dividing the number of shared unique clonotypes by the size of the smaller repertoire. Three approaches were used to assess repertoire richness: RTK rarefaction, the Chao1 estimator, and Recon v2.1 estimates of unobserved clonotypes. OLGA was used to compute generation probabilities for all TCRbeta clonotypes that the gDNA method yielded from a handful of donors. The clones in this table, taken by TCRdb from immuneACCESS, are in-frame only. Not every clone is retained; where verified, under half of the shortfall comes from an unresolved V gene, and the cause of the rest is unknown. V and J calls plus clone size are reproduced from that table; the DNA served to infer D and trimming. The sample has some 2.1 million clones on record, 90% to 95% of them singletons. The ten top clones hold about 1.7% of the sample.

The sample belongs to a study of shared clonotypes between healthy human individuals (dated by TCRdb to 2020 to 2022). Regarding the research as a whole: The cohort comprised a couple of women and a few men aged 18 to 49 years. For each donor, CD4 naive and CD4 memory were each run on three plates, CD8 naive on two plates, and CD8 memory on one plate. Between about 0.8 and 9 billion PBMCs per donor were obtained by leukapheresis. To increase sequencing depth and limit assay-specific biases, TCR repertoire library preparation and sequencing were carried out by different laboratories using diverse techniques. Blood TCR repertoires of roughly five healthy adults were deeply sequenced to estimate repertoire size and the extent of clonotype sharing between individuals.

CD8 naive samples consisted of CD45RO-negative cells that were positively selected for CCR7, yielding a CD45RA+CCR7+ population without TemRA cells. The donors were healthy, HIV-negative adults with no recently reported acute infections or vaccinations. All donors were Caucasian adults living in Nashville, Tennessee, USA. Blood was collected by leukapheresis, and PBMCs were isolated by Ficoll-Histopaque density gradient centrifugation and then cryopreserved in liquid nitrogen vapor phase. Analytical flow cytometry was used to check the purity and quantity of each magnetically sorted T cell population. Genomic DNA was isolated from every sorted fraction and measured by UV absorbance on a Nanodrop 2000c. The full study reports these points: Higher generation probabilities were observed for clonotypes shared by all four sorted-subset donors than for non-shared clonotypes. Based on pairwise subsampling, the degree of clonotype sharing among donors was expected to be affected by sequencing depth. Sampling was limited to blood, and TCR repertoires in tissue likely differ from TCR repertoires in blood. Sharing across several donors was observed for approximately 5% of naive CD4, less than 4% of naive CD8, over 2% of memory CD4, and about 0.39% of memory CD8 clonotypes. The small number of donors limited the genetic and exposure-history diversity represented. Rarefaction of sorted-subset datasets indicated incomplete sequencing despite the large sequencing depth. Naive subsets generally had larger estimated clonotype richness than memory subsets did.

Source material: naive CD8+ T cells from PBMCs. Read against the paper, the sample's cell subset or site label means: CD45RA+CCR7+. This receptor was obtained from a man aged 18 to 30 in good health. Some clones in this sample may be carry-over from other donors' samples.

The CDR3 here reads CSVGHLGNEKLFF. The nucleotide sequence is given as TGCAGCGTAGGACACTTGGGGAATGAAAAACTGTTTTTT. In this chain, TRBV29-1 is recombined with TRBJ1-4; TRBD1 is perhaps the D gene, given 5 matching bases. There are 13 amino acids in the CDR3, from cysteine to phenylalanine inclusive. Of the read, only the CDR3 DNA is kept; its 39 bases are in frame from base 1. V is cut by 6 bases and J by 5 bases, and the space between the germline ends is 13 bases. Via the germline V gene, CDR1 is SQVTM and CDR2 ANQGSEA.